These T cell receptor beta chains were read from a single sample in a study of blood T cell repertoires in COVID-19. Profiling relied on immunoSEQ multiplex PCR, and the TCRdb table lists in-frame clones only, not all of them. The sample carries 180,000 or so clones, 85% to 90% recorded once. The material sequenced was peripheral blood. These receptors originate from a man aged 18 to 29 with acute or convalescent COVID-19. CDR3s leave out the opening cysteine and the closing phenylalanine or tryptophan. The order of the fields is clone size, V gene, CDR3 protein. The size entry is marked missing in some rows and otherwise reads once, few, many or a size class.

NA	TRBV5-1	ASSFQYQETQY
NA	TRBV27	ASSSIQGRNQPQH
NA	TRBV25-1	ASSERRGTEAF
NA	TRBV19	ASSINRGGHYGYT
NA	TRBV24-1	ATSDPLSGYT
once	TRBV11-2	ASSLTREDDIQY
NA	TRBV5-1	ASHPGRGGADTQY
NA	TRBV5-6	ASLQRTYNEQF
NA	TRBV29-1	SVEVRGVEQF
few	TRBV4-1	ASSRNSGQHTGELF
NA	TRBV6-5	ASSYRQNVKTEAF
NA	TRBV6-1	ASSEALSGGTEAF
NA	TRBV12-1	ASSFLPVQNTEAF
NA	TRBV18	ASSPQQETQY
NA	TRBV12-5	ASGLGAGLSTDTQY
NA	TRBV9	ASSVEGASSGNTIY
once	TRBV6-5	ASSSAGFGYT
few	TRBV2	ASRDSNIQY
few	TRBV4-1	ASSQDWGGDEQF
NA	TRBV4-2	ASSQDPATGTEAF
NA	TRBV19	ASKSLAGDITGELF
NA	TRBV4-2	ASSIQGESNQPQH
NA	TRBV11-2	ASSRRGQVSSGNTIY
NA	TRBV9	ASSRSGGQSQETQY
once	TRBV6-5	ASSWEAGGDGNEQF
NA	TRBV9	ASSVRVTNSPLH
NA	TRBV4-1	ASSQQPPGLGSTDTQY
few	TRBV24-1	ATSDWGTAQPQH
NA	TRBV27	ASSFFAGAGTGELF
NA	TRBV9	ASSRWTGAQETQY
NA	TRBV30	AWRQGGSTDTQY
NA	TRBV10-1	ASSGTLREQY
NA	TRBV27	ASSYGRGNIQY
NA	TRBV4-2	ASSQAAGKISPLH
once	TRBV12-3/TRBV12-4	AWARLPDTQY
NA	TRBV18	ASSPQGNGYT
NA	TRBV19	ASSIGRGIESPLH
NA	TRBV27	ASSANSWDRVIDTQY
NA	TRBV28	ASSRVGRGQQPQH
once	TRBV9	ASSRGGGANVLT
NA	TRBV12-3/TRBV12-4	ASSEQGPLH
NA	TRBV5-1	ASSLGGGVVTDTQY
few	TRBV3-1/TRBV3-2	ASSTRQSSYNEQF
NA	TRBV7-3	ASSLVPGGGETQY